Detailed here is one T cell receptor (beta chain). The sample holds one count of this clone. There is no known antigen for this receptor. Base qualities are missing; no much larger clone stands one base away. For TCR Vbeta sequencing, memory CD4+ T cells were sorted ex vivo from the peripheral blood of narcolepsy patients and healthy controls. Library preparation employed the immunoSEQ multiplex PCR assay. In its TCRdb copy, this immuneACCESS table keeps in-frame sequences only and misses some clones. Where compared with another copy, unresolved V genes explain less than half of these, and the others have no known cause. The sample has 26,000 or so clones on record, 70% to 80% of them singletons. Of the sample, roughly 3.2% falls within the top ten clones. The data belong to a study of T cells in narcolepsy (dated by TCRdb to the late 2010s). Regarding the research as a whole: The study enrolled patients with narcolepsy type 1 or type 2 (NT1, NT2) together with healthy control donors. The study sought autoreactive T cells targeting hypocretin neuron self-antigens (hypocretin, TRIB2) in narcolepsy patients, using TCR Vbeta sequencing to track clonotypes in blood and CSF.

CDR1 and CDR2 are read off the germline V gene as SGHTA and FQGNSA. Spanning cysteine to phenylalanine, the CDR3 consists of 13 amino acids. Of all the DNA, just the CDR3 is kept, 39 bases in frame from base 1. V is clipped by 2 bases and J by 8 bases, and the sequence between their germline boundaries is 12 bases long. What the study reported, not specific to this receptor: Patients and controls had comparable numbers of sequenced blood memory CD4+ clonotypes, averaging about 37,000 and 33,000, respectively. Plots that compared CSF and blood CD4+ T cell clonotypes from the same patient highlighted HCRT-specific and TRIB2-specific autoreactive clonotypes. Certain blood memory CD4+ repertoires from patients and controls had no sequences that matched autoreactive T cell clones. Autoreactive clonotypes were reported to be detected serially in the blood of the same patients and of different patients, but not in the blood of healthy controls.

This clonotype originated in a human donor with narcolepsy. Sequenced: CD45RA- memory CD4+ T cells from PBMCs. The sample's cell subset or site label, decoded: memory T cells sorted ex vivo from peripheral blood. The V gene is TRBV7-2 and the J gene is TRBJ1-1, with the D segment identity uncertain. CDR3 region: CASSLLVKLEAFF. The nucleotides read TGTGCCAGCAGCTTATTAGTCAAACTCGAAGCTTTCTTT.